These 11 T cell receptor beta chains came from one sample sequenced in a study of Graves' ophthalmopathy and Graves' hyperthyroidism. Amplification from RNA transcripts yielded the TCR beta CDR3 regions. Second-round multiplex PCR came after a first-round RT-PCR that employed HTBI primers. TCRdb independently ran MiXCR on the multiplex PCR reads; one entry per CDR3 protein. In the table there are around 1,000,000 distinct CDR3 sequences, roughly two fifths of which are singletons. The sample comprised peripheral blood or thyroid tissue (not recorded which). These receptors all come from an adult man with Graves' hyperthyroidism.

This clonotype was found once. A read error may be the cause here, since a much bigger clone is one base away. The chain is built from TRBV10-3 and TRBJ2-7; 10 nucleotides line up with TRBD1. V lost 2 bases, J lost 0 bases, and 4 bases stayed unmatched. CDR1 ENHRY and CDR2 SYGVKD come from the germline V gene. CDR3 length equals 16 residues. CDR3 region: CAISEPRDRGSYEQYF. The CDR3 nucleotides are TGTGCCATCAGTGAGCCCCGGGACAGGGGCTCCTACGAGCAGTACTTC.

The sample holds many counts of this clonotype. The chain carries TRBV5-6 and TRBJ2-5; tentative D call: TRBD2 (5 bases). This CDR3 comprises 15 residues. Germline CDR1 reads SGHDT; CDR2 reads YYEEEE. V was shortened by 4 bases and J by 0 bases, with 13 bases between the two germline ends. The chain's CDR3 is CASSVPGKNQETQYF. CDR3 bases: TGTGCCAGCAGCGTCCCGGGGAAGAACCAAGAGACCCAGTACTTC.

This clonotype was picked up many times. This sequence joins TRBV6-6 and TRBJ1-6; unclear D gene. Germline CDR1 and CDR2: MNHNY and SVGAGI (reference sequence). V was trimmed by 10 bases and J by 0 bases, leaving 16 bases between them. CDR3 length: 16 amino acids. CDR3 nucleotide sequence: TGTGCCACCGAAAACGACTTTAGCTCCTATAATTCACCCCTCCACTTT. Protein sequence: CATENDFSSYNSPLHF.

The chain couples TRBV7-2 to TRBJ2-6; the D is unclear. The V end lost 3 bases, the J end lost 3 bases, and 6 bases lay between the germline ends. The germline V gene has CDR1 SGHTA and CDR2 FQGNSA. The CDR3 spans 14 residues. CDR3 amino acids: CASSFGFGANVLTF. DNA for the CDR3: TGTGCCAGCAGCTTCGGTTTTGGGGCCAACGTCCTGACTTTC. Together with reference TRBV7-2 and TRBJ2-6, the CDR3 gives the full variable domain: GAGVSQSPSNKVTEKGKDVELRCDPISGHTALYWYRQSLGQGLEFLIYFQGNSAPDKSGLPSDRFSAERTGGSVSTLTIQRTQQEDSAVYLCASSFGFGANVLTFGAGSRLTVL.

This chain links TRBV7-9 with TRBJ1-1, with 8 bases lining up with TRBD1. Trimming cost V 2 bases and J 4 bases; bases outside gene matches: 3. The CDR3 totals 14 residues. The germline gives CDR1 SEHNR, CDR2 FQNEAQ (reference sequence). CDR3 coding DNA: TGTGCCAGCAGCTTACGGACAGGGAGCACTGAAGCTTTCTTT. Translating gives CASSLRTGSTEAFF.

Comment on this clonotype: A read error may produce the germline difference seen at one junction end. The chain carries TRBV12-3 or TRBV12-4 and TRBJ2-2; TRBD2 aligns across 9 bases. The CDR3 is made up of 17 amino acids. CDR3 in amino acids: CVSSEGGGALRTGELFF. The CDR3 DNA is TGTGTCAGCAGTGAAGGCGGGGGGGCCCTACGAACCGGGGAGCTGTTTTTT.

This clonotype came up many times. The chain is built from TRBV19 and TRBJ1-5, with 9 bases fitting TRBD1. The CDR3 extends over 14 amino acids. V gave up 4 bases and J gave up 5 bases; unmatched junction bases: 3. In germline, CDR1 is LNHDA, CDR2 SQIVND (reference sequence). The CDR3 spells CASSRTGDDQPQHF. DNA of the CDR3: TGTGCCAGTAGTAGGACAGGGGATGATCAGCCCCAGCATTTT.

For the CDR3, the DNA is TGCAGTGCTCCGAAGGGACTAGCGGGAACTTACGAGCAGTACTTC. Translation: CSAPKGLAGTYEQYF. The V call is TRBV20-1, the J call TRBJ2-7, with 13 bases that match TRBD2. CDR1 DFQATT and CDR2 SNEGSKA come from the germline V gene (reference sequence). V trimming: 5 bases; J trimming: 4 bases; junction bases outside the gene matches: 8. The CDR3 totals 15 residues.

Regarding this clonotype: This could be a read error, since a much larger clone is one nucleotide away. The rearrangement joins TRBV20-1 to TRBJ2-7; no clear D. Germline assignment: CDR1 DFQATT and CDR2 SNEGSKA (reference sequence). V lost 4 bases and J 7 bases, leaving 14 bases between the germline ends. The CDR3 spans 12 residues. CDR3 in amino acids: CSATDQDWEQYF. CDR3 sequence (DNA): TGCAGTGCTACTGATCAGGATTGGGAGCAGTACTTC.

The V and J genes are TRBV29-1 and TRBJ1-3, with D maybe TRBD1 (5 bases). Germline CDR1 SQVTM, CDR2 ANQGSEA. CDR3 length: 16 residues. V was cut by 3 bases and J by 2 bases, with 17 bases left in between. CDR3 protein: CSVDPHQVGPGNTIYF. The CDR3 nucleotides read TGCAGCGTTGACCCTCACCAAGTGGGGCCTGGAAACACCATATATTTT.

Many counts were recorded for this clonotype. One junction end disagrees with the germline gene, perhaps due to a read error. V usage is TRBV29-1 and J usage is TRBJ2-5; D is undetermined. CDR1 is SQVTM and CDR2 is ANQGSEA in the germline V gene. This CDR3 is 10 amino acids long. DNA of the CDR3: TGCAGCGTTAACCAGGAGACCCAGTACTTC. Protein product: CSVNQETQYF.